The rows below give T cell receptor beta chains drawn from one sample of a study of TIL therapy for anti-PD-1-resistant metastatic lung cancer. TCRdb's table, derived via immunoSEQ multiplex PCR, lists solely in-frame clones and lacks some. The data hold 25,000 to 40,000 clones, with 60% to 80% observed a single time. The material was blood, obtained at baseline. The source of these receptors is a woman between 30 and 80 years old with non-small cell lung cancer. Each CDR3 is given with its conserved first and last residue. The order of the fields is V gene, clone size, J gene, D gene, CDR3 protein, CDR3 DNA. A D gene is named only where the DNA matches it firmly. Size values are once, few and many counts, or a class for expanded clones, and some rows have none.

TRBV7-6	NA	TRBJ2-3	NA	CASSNRIRAGEQVTQYF	TGTGCCAGCAGCAACCGGATTCGGGCCGGGGAACAGGTTACGCAGTATTTT
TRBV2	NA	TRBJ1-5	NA	CASSIGQSNQPQHF	TGTGCCAGCAGTATCGGACAGAGTAATCAGCCCCAGCATTTT
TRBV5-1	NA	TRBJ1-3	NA	CASSLARLKAGNTIYF	TGCGCCAGCAGCTTGGCCAGGTTGAAGGCTGGAAACACCATATATTTT
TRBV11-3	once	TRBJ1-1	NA	CASSLDSRPNTEAFF	TGTGCCAGCAGCTTAGATAGTAGACCTAACACTGAAGCTTTCTTT
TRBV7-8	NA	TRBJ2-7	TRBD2	CASSLSGRGYEQYF	TGTGCCAGCAGCTTAAGCGGGAGGGGGTACGAGCAGTACTTC
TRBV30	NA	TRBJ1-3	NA	CAWKATGNTIYF	TGTGCCTGGAAGGCCACCGGAAACACCATATATTTT
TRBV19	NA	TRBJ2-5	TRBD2	CASRAGEFGKTQYF	TGTGCCAGTAGAGCGGGAGAGTTTGGGAAGACCCAGTACTTC
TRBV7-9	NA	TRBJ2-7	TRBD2	CASSLVLADRSYEQYF	TGTGCCAGCAGCTTAGTACTAGCGGATAGATCCTACGAGCAGTACTTC
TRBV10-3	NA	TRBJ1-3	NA	CAIRGQFGNTIYF	TGTGCCATCAGAGGACAGTTTGGAAACACCATATATTTT
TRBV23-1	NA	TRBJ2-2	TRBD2	CASSPEGLADTGELFF	TGCGCCAGCAGTCCGGAGGGGCTAGCGGACACCGGGGAGCTGTTTTTT
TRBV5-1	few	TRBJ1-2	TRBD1	CASSLAGQVNYGYTF	TGCGCCAGCAGCTTGGCCGGACAGGTCAACTATGGCTACACCTTC
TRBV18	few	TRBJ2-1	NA	CASSPREGGANYNEQFF	TGTGCCAGCTCACCACGCGAGGGGGGCGCTAACTACAATGAGCAGTTCTTC
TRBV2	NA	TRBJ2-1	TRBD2	CASRATSGNYNEQFF	TGTGCCAGCAGGGCCACTAGCGGGAACTACAATGAGCAGTTCTTC
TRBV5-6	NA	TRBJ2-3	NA	CASSLGSTGTQYF	TGTGCCAGCAGCCTAGGTTCGACGGGTACGCAGTATTTT
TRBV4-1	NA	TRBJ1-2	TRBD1	CASSPTPGQVSYGYTF	TGCGCCAGCAGCCCAACGCCGGGACAGGTCTCGTATGGCTACACCTTC
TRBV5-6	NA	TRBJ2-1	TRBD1	CASSSGQDSYNEQFF	TGTGCCAGCAGCTCGGGACAGGACTCCTACAATGAGCAGTTCTTC
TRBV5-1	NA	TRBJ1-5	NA	CASSLEANQPQHF	TGCGCCAGCAGCTTGGAGGCGAATCAGCCCCAGCATTTT
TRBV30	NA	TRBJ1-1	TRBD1	CAWSRRGRGITEAFF	TGTGCCTGGAGCCGAAGGGGGCGAGGGATTACTGAAGCTTTCTTT
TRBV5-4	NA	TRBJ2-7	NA	CASSLGLESYEQYF	TGTGCCAGCAGCTTGGGGCTAGAAAGCTACGAGCAGTACTTC
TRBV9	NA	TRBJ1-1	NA	CASSPRGTEAFF	TGTGCCAGCAGCCCCCGAGGGACTGAAGCTTTCTTT
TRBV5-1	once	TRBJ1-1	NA	CASRGLTNTEAFF	TGCGCCAGCAGAGGACTGACGAACACTGAAGCTTTCTTT
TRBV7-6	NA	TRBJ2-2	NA	CASSLDRSGTGELFF	TGTGCCAGCAGCCTCGACAGGTCGGGTACCGGGGAGCTGTTTTTT
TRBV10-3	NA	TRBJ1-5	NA	CAISGGSGDQPQHF	TGTGCCATCAGTGGAGGTTCAGGGGATCAGCCCCAGCATTTT
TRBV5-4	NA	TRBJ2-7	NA	CASSFGRGYEQYF	TGTGCCAGCAGCTTTGGCAGGGGTTACGAGCAGTACTTC
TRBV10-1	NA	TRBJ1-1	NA	CASTLEDNTEAFF	TGCGCCAGCACCCTGGAAGACAACACTGAAGCTTTCTTT
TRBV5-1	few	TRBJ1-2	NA	CASSLAGTPQGYGYTF	TGCGCCAGCAGCTTGGCAGGGACACCGCAGGGCTATGGCTACACCTTC
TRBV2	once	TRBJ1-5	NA	CASSELRGTAQPQHF	TGTGCCAGCAGTGAATTACGGGGGACGGCGCAGCCCCAGCATTTT
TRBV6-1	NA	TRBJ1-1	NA	CASGRGNTEAFF	TGTGCCAGCGGGCGGGGGAACACTGAAGCTTTCTTT
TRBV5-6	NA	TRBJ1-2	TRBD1	CASSLFGQGTYGYTF	TGTGCCAGCAGCTTGTTTGGACAGGGGACCTATGGCTACACCTTC
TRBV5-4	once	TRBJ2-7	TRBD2	CASSLDLAGTYEQYF	TGTGCCAGCAGCTTGGACCTAGCGGGAACTTACGAGCAGTACTTC
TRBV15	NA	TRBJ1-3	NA	CATSRDWVPGNTIYF	TGTGCCACCAGCAGAGATTGGGTTCCTGGAAACACCATATATTTT
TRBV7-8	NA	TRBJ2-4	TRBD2	CASSDGGAKNIQYF	TGTGCCAGCAGCGACGGGGGGGCCAAAAACATTCAGTACTTC
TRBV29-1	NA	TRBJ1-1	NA	CSVEGGRNTEAFF	TGCAGCGTTGAAGGGGGGAGGAACACTGAAGCTTTCTTT
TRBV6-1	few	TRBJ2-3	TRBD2	CASSSLAGGTDTQYF	TGTGCCAGCAGTTCACTAGCGGGAGGCACAGATACGCAGTATTTT
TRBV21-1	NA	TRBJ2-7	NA	CASRRGTGSSYEQYF	TGTGCCAGCAGGCGGGGGACAGGGAGCTCCTACGAGCAGTACTTC
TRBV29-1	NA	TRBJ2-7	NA	CSVVRGSSYEQYF	TGCAGCGTTGTGAGGGGGAGCTCCTACGAGCAGTACTTC
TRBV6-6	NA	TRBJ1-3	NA	CASSLTLAGNTIYF	TGTGCCAGCAGTTTAACACTGGCTGGAAACACCATATATTTT